This T cell receptor (beta chain) was retrieved from a study of T cell changes during pregnancy in multiple sclerosis. The CDR3 loop spans 13 amino acids. Germline loops: CDR1 KGHSH, CDR2 LQKENI. The trim removed 6 bases at V and 2 bases at J, leaving 1 base unmatched. Method: immunoSEQ multiplex PCR; TCRdb's copy keeps in-frame clones and lacks some. The data contain fewer than 75,000 clones, 91% of them seen just once; the ten biggest clones take up over 1.1%. The TCR comes from a female donor with multiple sclerosis, enrolled in a pregnancy study. The material sequenced was peripheral blood, taken in the second trimester of pregnancy. V is TRBV18 and J is TRBJ1-3; 7 positions match TRBD1. CDR3 amino acids: CASSGTAGNTIYF. CDR3 DNA: TGTGCCAGCTCCGGGACAGCTGGAAACACCATATATTTT.